These 21 T cell receptor beta chains share one sample of origin, sequenced in a study of spatial heterogeneity in lung cancer. TCRdb analysed the 5' RACE reads with MiXCR anew, one entry per CDR3 protein. The table has about 95,000 distinct CDR3 sequences, around 9% seen once. The sample's time point: sample taken at primary tumor resection. From tumor, nontumor lung or frozen PBMC, whole RNA was taken unsorted for sequencing. The source material was PBMCs, sampled at surgery. The receptor set was obtained from a male donor with early-stage non-small cell lung cancer.

This clonotype occurred a few times. The chain links TRBV9 to TRBJ1-1; TRBD1 aligns across 7 bases. This CDR3 comprises 13 residues. V gave up 5 bases and J gave up 3 bases; unmatched junction bases: 4. CDR1 SGDLS and CDR2 YYNGEE come from the germline V gene. The DNA of the CDR3 is TGTGCCAGCAGGAGGGACAGCTACACTGAAGCTTTCTTT. Its protein product is CASRRDSYTEAFF. Complete variable domain (other parts from reference TRBV9 and TRBJ1-1): DSGVTQTPKHLITATGQRVTLRCSPRSGDLSVYWYQQSLDQGLQFLIQYYNGEERAKGNILERFSAQQFPDLHSELNLSSLELGDSALYFCASRRDSYTEAFFGQGTRLTVV.

In this sample, this clonotype turned up a few times. CDR3 region: CASSILPNTEAFF. The CDR3 DNA reads TGTGCCAGCTCCATTCTCCCGAACACTGAAGCTTTCTTT. The genes are TRBV27 and TRBJ1-1; D remains ambiguous. The germline V gene encodes CDR1 MNHEY and CDR2 SMNVEV (reference sequence). V was clipped by 8 bases and J by 1 base, with 11 bases between them. This CDR3 comprises 13 residues.

This clonotype was recorded at least ten times. The chain couples TRBV18 to TRBJ2-1; TRBD1 is a possible D gene (6 bases). Germline V CDR1 and CDR2: KGHSH, LQKENI. The CDR3 length is 19 residues. V lost 4 bases, J lost 4 bases, and 26 bases lay in between. The DNA for the CDR3 is TGTGCCAGCTCACGGTCCCGGCCGAGTTCGACAGGACCTTACAATGAGCAGTTCTTC. This encodes CASSRSRPSSTGPYNEQFF.

This clonotype has only a few counts. This chain joins TRBV4-2 and TRBJ2-3; D is perhaps TRBD2 (6 bases). V shed 2 bases and J shed 2 bases, with 11 bases lying between them. This CDR3 has 15 amino acids. From germline, CDR1 is LGHNA and CDR2 YNFKEQ. Here the CDR3 reads CASSQPGDLTDTQYF. The CDR3 DNA reads as TGTGCCAGCAGCCAACCGGGGGACCTCACAGATACGCAGTATTTT.

This clonotype was counted only a few times. The chain links TRBV7-9 to TRBJ2-1; D not certain. V lost 5 bases to trimming and J lost 0 bases, with 14 bases between them. The CDR3 loop spans 16 amino acids. Germline V CDR1 and CDR2: SEHNR, FQNEAQ (reference sequence). CDR3 DNA: TGTGCCAGCAGCCCGGTGCCTATGAGCTCCTACAATGAGCAGTTCTTC. Translated, it gives CASSPVPMSSYNEQFF.

This clonotype has just a few counts. The chain carries TRBV7-2 and TRBJ1-3, with D unclear. The CDR3 runs to 11 residues. Germline V lookup: CDR1 SGHTA, CDR2 FQGNSA. The germline V and J ends were trimmed by 1 base and 9 bases, with 4 bases remaining between them. The CDR3: CASSLEITIYF. The DNA of the CDR3 is TGTGCCAGCAGCTTAGAGATCACCATATATTTT.

This clonotype was seen only a few times. J is TRBJ2-5 and V is TRBV12-3 or TRBV12-4, with 12 bases matching TRBD1. With 1 base clipped from V and 5 bases from J, the junction kept 5 bases outside the gene matches. This CDR3 comprises 16 residues. CDR3: CASSLGDRGRSETQYF. CDR3 DNA: TGTGCCAGCAGTTTAGGGGACAGGGGGCGAAGCGAGACCCAGTACTTC.

Only a few counts were recorded for this clonotype. The chain carries TRBV24-1 and TRBJ2-1; D gene uncertain. The V and J ends lost 2 bases and 2 bases respectively, with 9 bases between them. This CDR3 is 15 amino acids long. Germline V lookup: CDR1 KGHDR, CDR2 SFDVKD. This CDR3 is CATSDSLNTYNEQFF. For the CDR3, the DNA is TGTGCCACCAGTGATTCCCTAAACACCTACAATGAGCAGTTCTTC.

This clonotype came up many times. The chain recombines TRBV7-6 with TRBJ1-3, with D possibly matching TRBD1 (5 bases). The V gene lost 8 bases and the J gene lost 7 bases, with 9 bases spanning the gap. This CDR3 is built from 11 residues. Germline lookup yields CDR1 SGHVS and CDR2 FNYEAQ. CDR3 DNA: TGTGCCAGCGGGGACCGGAACACCATATATTTT. Protein: CASGDRNTIYF.

A word on this clonotype: The junction and the germline gene differ at one end; a read error may be behind it. The genes are TRBV5-6 and TRBJ2-3; TRBD2 is a possible D gene (6 bases). In germline, CDR1 is SGHDT, CDR2 YYEEEE. This CDR3 comprises 14 residues. In DNA form, the CDR3 reads TGTGCCAGCAGCTCGACTAGTAGCACAGATATGCAGTATTTT. It codes for CASSSTSSTDMQYF. The variable domain in full, with the rest retrieved from reference TRBV5-6 and TRBJ2-3, is DAGVTQSPTHLIKTRGQQVTLRCSPKSGHDTVSWYQQALGQGPQFIFQYYEEEERQRGNFPDRFSGHQFPNYSSELNVNALLLGDSALYLCASSSTSSTDMQYFGPGTRLTVL.

The chain couples TRBV7-9 to TRBJ2-2; 9 bases are shared with TRBD1. V lost 4 bases and J lost 4; bases outside the gene matches: 10. The CDR3 contains 17 residues. The germline CDR1 and CDR2 sequences are SEHNR and FQNEAQ (reference sequence). The CDR3 protein is CASSWDRGTGTTGELFF. CDR3 in DNA: TGTGCCAGCAGCTGGGATCGCGGGACAGGGACCACCGGGGAGCTGTTTTTT.

J is TRBJ2-1 and V is TRBV19, with 7 bases aligning to TRBD1. The CDR3 is 15 amino acids. The germline V gene encodes CDR1 LNHDA and CDR2 SQIVND (reference sequence). V gave up 4 bases and J gave up 2 bases; unmatched junction bases: 5. The CDR3 DNA reads TGTGCCAGTAGTAAAACAGGGGAAACCTACAATGAGCAGTTCTTC. It translates to CASSKTGETYNEQFF.

This clonotype was seen many times. V usage is TRBV29-1 and J usage is TRBJ2-7; D is unclear. CDR1 is SQVTM, CDR2 ANQGSEA, per germline. The CDR3 is made up of 11 amino acids. V was pared by 6 bases and J by 2 bases, with 8 bases between. The CDR3 sequence: CSVAEPYEQYF. As DNA, the CDR3 is TGCAGCGTCGCCGAGCCCTACGAGCAGTACTTC.

In its sample, this clonotype ranks as medium-sized. The rearrangement joins TRBV29-1 to TRBJ2-1; maybe TRBD2 (5 bases). V lost 0 bases and J 13 bases, leaving 10 bases between the germline ends. Germline V CDR1 and CDR2: SQVTM, ANQGSEA. The CDR3 loop spans 11 amino acids. CDR3 in amino acids: CSVEESAVQFF. The CDR3 DNA sequence: TGCAGCGTTGAAGAGTCAGCGGTTCAGTTCTTC.

The chain couples TRBV29-1 to TRBJ2-5; a possible D gene is TRBD2 (5 bases). The V end was cut by 6 bases, the J end by 4 bases, with 18 bases between. Germline loops: CDR1 SQVTM, CDR2 ANQGSEA. This CDR3 contains 14 residues. The CDR3 protein is CSVVSGVGGETQYF. As DNA, the CDR3 is TGCAGCGTCGTTTCCGGGGTCGGAGGAGAGACCCAGTACTTC.

Remarks on this clonotype: This may be a read error, as it is one base from a much larger clone. The genes are TRBV20-1 and TRBJ2-7; D gene unclear. The CDR3 loop spans 11 amino acids. The ends were cut back, 6 bases at V and 3 bases at J, with 9 bases in the middle. CDR1 is DFQATT, CDR2 SNEGSKA, per germline (reference sequence). The CDR3 loop is CSAVVIYEQYF. The CDR3 nucleotides read TGCAGTGCCGTTGTCATCTACGAGCAGTACTTC.

This clonotype was recorded a few times. The CDR3 here is CASSPQTGESSPLHF. DNA of the CDR3: TGTGCCAGCAGCCCGCAAACAGGGGAAAGTTCACCCCTCCACTTT. This chain uses TRBV9 with TRBJ1-6; the match to TRBD1 covers 7 bases. This CDR3 has 15 amino acids. Germline V lookup: CDR1 SGDLS, CDR2 YYNGEE. V shed 4 bases and J 9 bases; nucleotides not matched to a gene: 10.

The chain couples TRBV25-1 to TRBJ1-4; the match to TRBD1 covers 10 bases. With V trimmed by 0 bases and J by 3 bases, 1 base remained unmatched. Germline-derived CDR1 and CDR2 are MGHDK and SYGVNS. The CDR3 length is 16 residues. CDR3: CASSEYGTGANEKLFF. The CDR3 coding sequence is TGTGCCAGCAGTGAATACGGGACAGGGGCTAATGAAAAACTGTTTTTT. Looking up the rest from reference TRBV25-1 and TRBJ1-4 gives the full variable domain: EADIYQTPRYLVIGTGKKITLECSQTMGHDKMYWYQQDPGMELHLIHYSYGVNSTEKGDLSSESTVSRIRTEHFPLTLESARPSHTSQYLCASSEYGTGANEKLFFGSGTQLSVL.

This clonotype was seen many times. The CDR3 bases are TGTGCCAGCAGTCCCCTAGGGTATACGCAGTATTTT. Translated: CASSPLGYTQYF. The chain recombines TRBV12-3 or TRBV12-4 with TRBJ2-3; D gene ambiguous. V lost 5 bases and J 7 bases, leaving 10 bases between the germline ends. CDR3 length: 12 amino acids.

The J gene is TRBJ2-1, the V gene TRBV29-1; 9 nucleotides align to TRBD2. Per the germline V gene, CDR1 is SQVTM and CDR2 is ANQGSEA. V trimming: 8 bases; J trimming: 4 bases; junction bases outside the gene matches: 9. This CDR3 spans 14 amino acids. The CDR3 reads CSHYGGREYNEQFF. The CDR3 region has the DNA TGCAGCCACTACGGCGGGAGGGAGTACAATGAGCAGTTCTTC.

This clonotype was seen a handful of times. The rearrangement joins TRBV28 to TRBJ1-6; D not resolved. The V end was cut by 4 bases, the J end by 10 bases, with 17 bases between. The CDR3 extends over 15 amino acids. Germline CDR1 reads MDHEN; CDR2 reads SYDVKM. The chain's CDR3 is CASSSWTGGQSPLHF. The CDR3 DNA is TGTGCCAGCAGTTCGTGGACGGGCGGCCAGTCACCCCTCCACTTT.